This T cell receptor (beta chain) derives from a study of long-term antiretroviral therapy in people with HIV. In regard to this clone: Its cognate antigen is unknown.

It was version v3.0 of the immunoSEQ assay that was run at survey level. It was roughly 40,000-50,000 T-cell genomes per sample that sequencing targeted. The data were produced by immunoSEQ multiplex PCR, yet TCRdb's version contains in-frame clones alone and is incomplete. This sample has about 39,000 clones, with roughly nine tenths found just once. Overall study results and limits: The range of CDR3 lengths in HIV repertoires proved narrower than that found in controls.

The CDR3 has 12 amino acids. Trimming cost V 0 bases and J 6 bases; bases outside gene matches: 0. Germline CDR1 reads GTSNPN; CDR2 reads SVGIG (reference sequence). The origin of this receptor is a woman between 50 and 59 years old with HIV. The material sequenced was unsorted PBMCs, taken 1.2 years after starting antiretroviral therapy. This chain links TRBV30 with TRBJ2-3, with TRBD2 matching 7 bases. The CDR3 sequence is CAWSVGGDTQYF. The CDR3 nucleotides read TGTGCCTGGAGTGTGGGGGGGGATACGCAGTATTTT.